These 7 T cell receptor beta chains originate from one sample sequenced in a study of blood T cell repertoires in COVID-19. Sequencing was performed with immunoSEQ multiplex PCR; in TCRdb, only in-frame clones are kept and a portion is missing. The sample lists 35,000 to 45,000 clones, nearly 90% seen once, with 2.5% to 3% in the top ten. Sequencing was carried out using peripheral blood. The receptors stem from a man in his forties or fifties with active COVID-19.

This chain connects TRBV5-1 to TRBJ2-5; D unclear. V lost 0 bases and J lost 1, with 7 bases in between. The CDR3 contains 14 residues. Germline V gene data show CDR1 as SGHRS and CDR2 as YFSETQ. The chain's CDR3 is CASSLVTSQETQYF. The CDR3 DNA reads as TGCGCCAGCAGCTTGGTGACAAGCCAAGAGACCCAGTACTTC.

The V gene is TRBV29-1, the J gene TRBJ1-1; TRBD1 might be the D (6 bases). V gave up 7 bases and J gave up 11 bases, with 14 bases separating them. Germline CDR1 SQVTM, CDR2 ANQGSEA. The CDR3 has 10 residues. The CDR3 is CSATTGMAFF. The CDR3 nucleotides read TGCAGCGCGACGACAGGTATGGCTTTCTTT.

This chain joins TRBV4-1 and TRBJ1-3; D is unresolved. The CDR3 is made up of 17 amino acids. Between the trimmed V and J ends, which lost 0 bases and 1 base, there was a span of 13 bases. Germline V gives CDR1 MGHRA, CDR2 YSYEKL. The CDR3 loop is CASSQDPGKDSGNTIYF. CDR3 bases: TGCGCCAGCAGCCAAGATCCGGGGAAAGATTCTGGAAACACCATATATTTT.

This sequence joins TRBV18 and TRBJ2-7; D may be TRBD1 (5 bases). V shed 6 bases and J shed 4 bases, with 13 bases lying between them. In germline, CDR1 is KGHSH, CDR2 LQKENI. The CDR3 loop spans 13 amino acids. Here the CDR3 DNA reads TGTGCCAGCTCCCCCTGGGGCATTTACGAGCAGTACTTC. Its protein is CASSPWGIYEQYF.

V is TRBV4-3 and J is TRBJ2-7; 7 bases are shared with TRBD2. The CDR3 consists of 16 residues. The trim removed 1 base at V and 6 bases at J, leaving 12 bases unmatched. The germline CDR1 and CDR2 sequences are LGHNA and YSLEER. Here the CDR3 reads CASSQALLAGTGEQYF. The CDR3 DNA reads TGCGCCAGCAGCCAAGCGTTATTAGCGGGCACCGGCGAGCAGTACTTC.

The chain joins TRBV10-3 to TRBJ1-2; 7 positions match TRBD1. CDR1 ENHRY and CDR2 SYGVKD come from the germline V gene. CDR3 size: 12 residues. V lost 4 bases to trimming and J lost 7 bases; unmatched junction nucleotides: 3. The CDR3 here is CAISGDRVGYTF. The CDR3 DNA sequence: TGTGCCATCAGTGGAGACAGGGTTGGCTACACCTTC.

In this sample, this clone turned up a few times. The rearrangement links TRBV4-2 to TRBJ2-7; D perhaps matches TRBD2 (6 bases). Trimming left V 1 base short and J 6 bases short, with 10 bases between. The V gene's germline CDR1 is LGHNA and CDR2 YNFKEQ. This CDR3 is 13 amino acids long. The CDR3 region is CASSQGDLVEQYF. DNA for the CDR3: TGTGCCAGCAGCCAAGGGGACTTAGTCGAGCAGTACTTC.